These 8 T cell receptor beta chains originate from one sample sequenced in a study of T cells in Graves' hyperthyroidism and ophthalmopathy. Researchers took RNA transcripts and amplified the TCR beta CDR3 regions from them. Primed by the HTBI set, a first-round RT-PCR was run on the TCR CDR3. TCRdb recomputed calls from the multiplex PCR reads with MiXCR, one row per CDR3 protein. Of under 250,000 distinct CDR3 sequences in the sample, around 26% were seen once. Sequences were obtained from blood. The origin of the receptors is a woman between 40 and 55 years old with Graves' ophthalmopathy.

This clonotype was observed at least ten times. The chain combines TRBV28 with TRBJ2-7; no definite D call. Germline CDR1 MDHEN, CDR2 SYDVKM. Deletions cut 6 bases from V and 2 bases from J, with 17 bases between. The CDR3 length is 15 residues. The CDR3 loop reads CASSPGLGRPYEQYF. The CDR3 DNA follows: TGTGCCAGCAGCCCTGGGCTCGGTAGGCCCTACGAGCAGTACTTC.

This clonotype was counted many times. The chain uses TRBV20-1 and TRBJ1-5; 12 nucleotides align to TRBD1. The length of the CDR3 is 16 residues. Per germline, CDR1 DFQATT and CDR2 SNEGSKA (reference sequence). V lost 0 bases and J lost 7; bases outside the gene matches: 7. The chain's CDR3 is CSARDRDRGREQPQHF. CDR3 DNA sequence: TGCAGTGCTAGAGATCGGGACAGGGGGCGAGAACAGCCCCAGCATTTT.

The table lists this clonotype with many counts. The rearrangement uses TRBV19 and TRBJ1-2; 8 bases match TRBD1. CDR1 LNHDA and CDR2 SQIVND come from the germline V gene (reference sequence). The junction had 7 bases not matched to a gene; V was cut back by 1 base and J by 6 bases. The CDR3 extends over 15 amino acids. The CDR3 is CASSIAGTGSNGYTF. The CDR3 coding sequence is TGTGCCAGTAGTATAGCCGGGACAGGCTCGAATGGCTACACCTTC.

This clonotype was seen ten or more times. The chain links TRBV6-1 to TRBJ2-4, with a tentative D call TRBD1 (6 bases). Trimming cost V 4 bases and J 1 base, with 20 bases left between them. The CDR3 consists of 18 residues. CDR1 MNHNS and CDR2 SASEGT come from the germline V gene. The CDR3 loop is CASSAYRDTLVAKNIQYF. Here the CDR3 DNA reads TGTGCCAGCAGTGCCTATCGGGACACCCTCGTTGCCAAAAACATTCAGTACTTC.

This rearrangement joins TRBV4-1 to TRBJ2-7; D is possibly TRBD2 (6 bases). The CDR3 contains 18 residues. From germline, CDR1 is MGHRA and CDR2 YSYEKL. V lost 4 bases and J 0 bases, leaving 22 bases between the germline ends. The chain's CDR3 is CASSPGPPAGTSSYEQYF. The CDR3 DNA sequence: TGCGCCAGCAGCCCCGGCCCCCCAGCGGGTACAAGCTCCTACGAGCAGTACTTC.

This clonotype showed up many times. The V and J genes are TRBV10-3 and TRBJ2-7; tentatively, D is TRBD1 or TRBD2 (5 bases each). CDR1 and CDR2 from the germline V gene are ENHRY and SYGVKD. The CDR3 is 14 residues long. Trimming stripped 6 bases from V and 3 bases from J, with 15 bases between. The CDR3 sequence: CAISSGTPDYEQYF. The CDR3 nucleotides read TGTGCCATCAGCTCCGGGACCCCGGACTACGAGCAGTACTTC.

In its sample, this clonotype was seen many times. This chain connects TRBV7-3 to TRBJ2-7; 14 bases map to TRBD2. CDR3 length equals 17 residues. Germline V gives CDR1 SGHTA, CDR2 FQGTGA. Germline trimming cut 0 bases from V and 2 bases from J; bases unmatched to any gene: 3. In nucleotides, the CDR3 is TGTGCCAGCAGCTTAACGGGGGGACTAGCGGGAGCCTACGAGCAGTACTTC. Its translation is CASSLTGGLAGAYEQYF.

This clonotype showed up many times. CDR3 nucleotides: TGTGCCAGCAGCTCAATGGAACTCGAGCAGTACTTC. It translates to CASSSMELEQYF. The V gene is TRBV5-6, the J gene TRBJ2-7; D is unclear. Trimming took 3 bases from V and 6 from J, leaving 10 bases between them. The CDR3 has 12 amino acids. CDR1 is SGHDT, CDR2 YYEEEE, per germline.